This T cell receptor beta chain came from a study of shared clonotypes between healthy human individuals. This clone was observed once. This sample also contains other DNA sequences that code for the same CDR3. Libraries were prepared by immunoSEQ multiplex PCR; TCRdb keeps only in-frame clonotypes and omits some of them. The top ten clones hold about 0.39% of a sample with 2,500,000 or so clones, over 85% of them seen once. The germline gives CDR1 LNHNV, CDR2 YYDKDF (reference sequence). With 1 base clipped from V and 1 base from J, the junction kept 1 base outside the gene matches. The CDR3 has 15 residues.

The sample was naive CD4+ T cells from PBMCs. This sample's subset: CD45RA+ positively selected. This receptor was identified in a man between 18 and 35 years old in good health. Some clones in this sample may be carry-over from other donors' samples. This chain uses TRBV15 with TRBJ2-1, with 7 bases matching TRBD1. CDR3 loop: CATSRGQGSYNEQFF. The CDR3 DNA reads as TGTGCCACCAGCAGAGGACAGGGTTCCTACAATGAGCAGTTCTTC.